The 10 T cell receptor beta chains listed next were all sequenced from one sample in a study of T cells in Graves' hyperthyroidism and ophthalmopathy. The TCR beta CDR3 regions underwent amplification using RNA transcripts as the source. TCR CDR3 regions were first amplified by RT-PCR with HTBI primers. Each CDR3 protein gets one entry after TCRdb re-called the multiplex PCR reads with MiXCR. The sample has hundreds of thousands of distinct CDR3 sequences, 38% seen once; the top ten hold 8.9%. The material sequenced was blood. These receptors came from a man between 18 and 35 years old with Graves' hyperthyroidism.

The J gene is TRBJ1-1, the V gene TRBV24-1; D gene uncertain. Germline assignment: CDR1 KGHDR and CDR2 SFDVKD. CDR3 length: 14 residues. Trimming took 6 bases from V and 4 from J, leaving 14 bases between them. The CDR3 DNA sequence: TGTGCCACCAGTTTCTCGCAGGAAAGCACTGAAGCTTTCTTT. Its protein product is CATSFSQESTEAFF.

The chain couples TRBV29-1 to TRBJ2-5; the match to TRBD1 covers 9 bases. Germline loops: CDR1 SQVTM, CDR2 ANQGSEA. With V trimmed by 4 bases and J by 2 bases, 2 bases remained unmatched. The CDR3 contains 13 residues. CDR3 nucleotide sequence: TGCAGCGTTGTAGGGACAGGGCAAGAGACCCAGTACTTC. This codes for CSVVGTGQETQYF.

V and J are TRBV7-3 and TRBJ1-1, with TRBD1 matching over 8 bases. This CDR3 comprises 14 residues. The J segment lost 4 bases and the V segment lost 5 bases, leaving 6 bases of the junction unmatched. Germline V gene data show CDR1 as SGHTA and CDR2 as FQGTGA. The CDR3 DNA sequence: TGTGCCAGCAGCAAGACAGGGGCTGTCACTGAAGCTTTCTTT. It specifies CASSKTGAVTEAFF.

This clonotype occurred many times. This sequence joins TRBV2 and TRBJ1-1; 9 bases fit TRBD1. Germline values: CDR1 SNHLY, CDR2 FYNNEI. The ends lost 6 bases at V and 0 bases at J; junction bases unmatched: 2. The CDR3 sequence is 14 residues long. The CDR3 loop reads CASSGTGMNTEAFF. The DNA for the CDR3 is TGTGCCAGCAGCGGGACAGGGATGAACACTGAAGCTTTCTTT.

The chain recombines TRBV7-9 with TRBJ2-7; TRBD1 matches 7 bases. The length of the CDR3 is 17 residues. The V segment lost 1 base and the J segment 0 bases; nucleotides outside the gene matches: 9. Germline V CDR1 and CDR2: SEHNR, FQNEAQ (reference sequence). The CDR3 DNA is TGTGCCAGCAGCTTAGGGGATAGGGGGCCTTACTCCTACGAGCAGTACTTC. Translating it yields CASSLGDRGPYSYEQYF.

The rearrangement joins TRBV7-9 to TRBJ2-5; D is unclear. V dropped 2 bases and J dropped 9 bases, with 13 bases sitting between them. The CDR3 runs 13 residues. Germline loops: CDR1 SEHNR, CDR2 FQNEAQ (reference sequence). CDR3 nucleotides: TGTGCCAGCAGCTTATCCCTTCTTATGGCCCAGTACTTC. Translating gives CASSLSLLMAQYF.

This clonotype turned up a few times. The chain couples TRBV7-2 to TRBJ2-2, with D perhaps TRBD1 (6 bases). Trimming took 8 bases from V and 2 from J, leaving 18 bases between them. CDR3 length: 16 residues. In germline, CDR1 is SGHTA, CDR2 FQGNSA. The CDR3 coding sequence is TGTGCCAGCGTTGTTTGGGGGCCAGACAACACCGGGGAGCTGTTTTTT. Translating gives CASVVWGPDNTGELFF.

CDR3 in amino acids: CAWSVRGQGNTEAFF. CDR3 DNA sequence: TGTGCCTGGAGTGTACGGGGACAGGGGAACACTGAAGCTTTCTTT. The gene calls are TRBV19 and TRBJ1-1; 9 bases are shared with TRBD1. The J segment lost 1 base and the V segment lost 11 bases, leaving 11 bases of the junction unmatched. CDR1 is LNHDA and CDR2 is SQIVND in the germline V gene (reference sequence). There are 15 residues in the CDR3.

The table lists this clonotype with a count of one. This chain connects TRBV29-1 to TRBJ2-2, with TRBD1 matching 7 bases. This CDR3 is built from 13 residues. Germline CDR1 is SQVTM and CDR2 is ANQGSEA. Trimming cost V 8 bases and J 3 bases; bases outside gene matches: 6. CDR3 in DNA: TGCAGCTTAGACAGGGCACACACCGGGGAGCTGTTTTTT. This gives the protein CSLDRAHTGELFF.

The V call is TRBV5-1, the J call TRBJ2-6; maybe TRBD2 (5 bases). The V gene lost 0 bases and the J gene lost 0 bases, with 13 bases spanning the gap. The CDR3 runs 18 residues. Germline V CDR1 and CDR2: SGHRS, YFSETQ. Here the CDR3 reads CASSLEGVPLSGANVLTF. The CDR3 DNA reads TGCGCCAGCAGCTTGGAGGGAGTACCACTCTCTGGGGCCAACGTCCTGACTTTC.